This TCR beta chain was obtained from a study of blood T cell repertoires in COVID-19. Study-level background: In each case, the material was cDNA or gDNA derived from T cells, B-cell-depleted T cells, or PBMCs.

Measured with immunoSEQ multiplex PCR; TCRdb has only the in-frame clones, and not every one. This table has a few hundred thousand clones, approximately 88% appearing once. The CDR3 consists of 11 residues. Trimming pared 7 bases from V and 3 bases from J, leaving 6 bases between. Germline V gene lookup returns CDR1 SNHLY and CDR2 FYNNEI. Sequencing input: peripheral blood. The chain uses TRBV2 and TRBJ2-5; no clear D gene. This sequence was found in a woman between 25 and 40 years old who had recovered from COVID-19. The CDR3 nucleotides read TGTGCCAGCAAAGAGGAAGAGACCCAGTACTTC. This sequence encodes CASKEEETQYF.